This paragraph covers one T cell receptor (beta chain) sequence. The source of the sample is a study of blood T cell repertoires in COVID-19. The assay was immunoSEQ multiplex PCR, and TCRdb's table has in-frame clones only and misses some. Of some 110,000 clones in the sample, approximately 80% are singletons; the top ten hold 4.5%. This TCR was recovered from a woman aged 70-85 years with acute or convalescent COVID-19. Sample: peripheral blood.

Here the CDR3 reads CASSKPWATEAFF. The CDR3 DNA reads TGTGCCAGCAGTAAACCCTGGGCCACTGAAGCTTTCTTT. The chain joins TRBV6-2 or TRBV6-3 to TRBJ1-1; D unresolved. V was clipped by 5 bases and J by 4 bases, with 11 bases between them. CDR1 is MNHEY, CDR2 SVGEGT, per germline. The CDR3 extends over 13 amino acids.